What follows describes a single TCR beta chain. Its antigen is still unknown. This sample is part of a study of beta chain features in type 1 diabetes. What was sequenced were expressed TCRB transcripts, since all of the isolated RNA had been reverse transcribed. Data came from immunoSEQ multiplex PCR; TCRdb stores just in-frame clones and leaves some out. The table records just over 600,000 clones, less than 20% of them present only once. The V segment lost 5 bases and the J segment 8 bases; nucleotides outside the gene matches: 9. The CDR3 loop spans 14 amino acids. Germline V gene sequence: CDR1 SGHNT, CDR2 YENEEA. The study, taken as a whole, reports: Among patients, naive, central memory and Treg TCRB repertoires appeared more similar than among healthy donors.

By way of CD45RO/CCR7/CD25/CD127/CD95/CD27, the CD4+ regulatory, stem cell-like memory, central memory and naive cells were sorted. Every sorted population was more than 98% pure. The chain is built from TRBV11-3 and TRBJ2-1; 7 bases line up with TRBD1. This sequence originates from a man between 18 and 29 years old in good health. The specimen was naive CD4+ T cells from blood. CDR3 in amino acids: CASSPLGGRDEQFF. The CDR3 nucleotides are TGTGCCAGCAGCCCCCTAGGGGGCCGGGATGAGCAGTTCTTC.